One sample yielded the 31 T cell receptor beta chains listed below, sequenced in a study of T cell repertoires in cytomegalovirus infection. In TCRdb, the reads were re-called with MiXCR into one record per CDR3 protein. The profile shows about 150,000 distinct CDR3 sequences, about a quarter of them singletons. The sequencing input was PBMCs. These receptors were taken from a human donor in good health (CMV status not recorded). Some clones in this sample may be carry-over from other donors' samples.

V gene TRBV12-3 or TRBV12-4 combines with J gene TRBJ2-7, with 10 bases lining up with TRBD1. The CDR3 spans 15 residues. V trimming: 2 bases; J trimming: 3 bases; junction bases outside the gene matches: 4. CDR3 loop: CASSLRTGGGYEQYF. The CDR3 region has the DNA TGTGCCAGCAGTTTAAGGACAGGGGGGGGCTACGAGCAGTACTTC.

The chain joins TRBV7-9 to TRBJ2-7, with D possibly being TRBD1 (6 bases). V was trimmed by 10 bases and J by 4 bases, leaving 17 bases between them. Germline CDR1 reads SEHNR; CDR2 reads FQNEAQ (reference sequence). CDR3 length equals 13 residues. The CDR3, as DNA: TGTGCCATCCGAGGGGGAGACGTGTACGAGCAGTACTTC. It specifies CAIRGGDVYEQYF.

This clonotype was picked up many times. The junction departs from the called germline gene at one end, perhaps through a read error. This chain links TRBV7-2 with TRBJ2-7, with 10 bases that match TRBD2. The CDR3 is 14 residues long. CDR1 and CDR2 (germline): SGHTA, FQGNSA. The CDR3 nucleotides are TGTGCCAGCAGCTTAGCAACTTTAGCGGGAGGCGTTAACTTC. Its protein product is CASSLATLAGGVNF.

This clonotype was seen a handful of times. The rearrangement uses TRBV27 and TRBJ1-6; D not certain. CDR1 and CDR2 from the germline V gene are MNHEY and SMNVEV (reference sequence). CDR3 length: 13 amino acids. V lost 2 bases and J 9 bases, leaving 8 bases between the germline ends. The CDR3 region has the DNA TGTGCCAGCAGTTTAAGTGAGAGTTCACCCCTCCACTTT. The encoded protein is CASSLSESSPLHF.

This clonotype was found many times. The rearrangement uses TRBV7-2 and TRBJ1-3, with a possible D match to TRBD1 (5 bases). The CDR3 extends over 16 amino acids. Germline-derived CDR1 and CDR2 are SGHTA and FQGNSA. V was cut by 5 bases and J by 0 bases, with 14 bases left in between. The CDR3 spells CASSPRGSVSGNTIYF. In DNA, the CDR3 is TGTGCCAGCAGCCCTAGGGGCTCCGTCTCTGGAAACACCATATATTTT.

This clonotype occurred many times. V and J are TRBV28 and TRBJ2-1; 12 bases are shared with TRBD2. The CDR3 length is 16 residues. V lost 5 bases, J lost 7 bases, and 9 bases stayed unmatched. The V gene's germline CDR1 is MDHEN and CDR2 SYDVKM. The CDR3 loop reads CASSARLAGGLNEQFF. The CDR3 region has the DNA TGTGCCAGCAGTGCACGCCTAGCGGGGGGGCTTAATGAGCAGTTCTTC.

Points on this clonotype: This may stem from a read error, because a much larger clone lies one nucleotide away. The chain couples TRBV7-3 to TRBJ2-1; TRBD2 aligns across 8 bases. J lost 4 bases, V lost 4 bases, and 6 bases had no gene match. CDR1 is SGHTA and CDR2 is FQGTGA in the germline V gene. The CDR3 length is 15 residues. The CDR3 spells CASSSLSGMYNEQFF. The CDR3, as DNA: TGTGCCAGCAGCTCCCTTAGCGGGATGTACAATGAGCAGTTCTTC.

This chain uses TRBV20-1 with TRBJ2-1; D remains ambiguous. The CDR3 spans 14 residues. Trimming removed 4 bases from V and 6 bases from J, with 16 bases in between. The germline V gene encodes CDR1 DFQATT and CDR2 SNEGSKA (reference sequence). Written as DNA, the CDR3 is TGCAGTGCTACTTGGCGGTCATTATTCAATGAGCAGTTCTTC. This translates into CSATWRSLFNEQFF.

This clonotype appeared a few times. This chain's CDR3 is CASSRGQLNYGYTF. The CDR3 region has the DNA TGTGCCAGCAGCAGGGGACAACTTAACTATGGCTACACCTTC. The chain has TRBV6-6 and TRBJ1-2, with D possibly being TRBD1 (6 bases). Trimming cost V 6 bases and J 1 base, with 12 bases left between them. The CDR3 length is 14 residues. The germline gives CDR1 MNHNY, CDR2 SVGAGI (reference sequence).

This clonotype was recorded at least ten times. The CDR3 DNA reads as TGTGCCAGCAGAGCGGGAGGGCGGAATGAGCAGTTCTTC. Amino acid sequence: CASRAGGRNEQFF. The genes are TRBV7-2 and TRBJ2-1, with 10 bases lining up with TRBD2. The junction had 3 bases not matched to a gene; V was cut back by 6 bases and J by 7 bases. CDR1 is SGHTA, CDR2 FQGNSA, per germline. This CDR3 has 13 residues. The full variable domain, completed using reference TRBV7-2 and TRBJ2-1, is GAGVSQSPSNKVTEKGKDVELRCDPISGHTALYWYRQSLGQGLEFLIYFQGNSAPDKSGLPSDRFSAERTGGSVSTLTIQRTQQEDSAVYLCASRAGGRNEQFFGPGTRLTVL.

Ten or more counts support this clonotype. The chain couples TRBV10-3 to TRBJ2-5, with D perhaps TRBD1 or TRBD2 (5 bases each). Trimming shortened V by 1 base and J by 5 bases, and 11 bases separated the two germline ends. This CDR3 comprises 14 residues. Germline V gene lookup returns CDR1 ENHRY and CDR2 SYGVKD. CDR3 DNA sequence: TGTGCCATCAGTGAGTGGTCAGGGAGTGAGACCCAGTACTTC. Its protein product is CAISEWSGSETQYF.

V gene TRBV29-1 combines with J gene TRBJ2-5; D may be TRBD2 (6 bases). The CDR3 is 17 residues long. Trimming shortened V by 4 bases and J by 4 bases, and 25 bases separated the two germline ends. Per germline, CDR1 SQVTM and CDR2 ANQGSEA. For the CDR3, the DNA is TGCAGCGTTGCGGCAGCAACGCCCGGGAGAATGGGAGAGACCCAGTACTTC. Translation: CSVAAATPGRMGETQYF.

This clonotype was recorded a few times. This chain uses TRBV4-2 with TRBJ1-2; D is unresolved. V was pared by 0 bases and J by 4 bases, with 9 bases between. Germline loops: CDR1 LGHNA, CDR2 YNFKEQ. CDR3 length: 14 amino acids. For the CDR3, the DNA is TGTGCCAGCAGCCAAGACTCGAACAGCTATGGCTACACCTTC. Translated, it gives CASSQDSNSYGYTF.

This clonotype was seen ten or more times. This chain links TRBV7-2 with TRBJ1-6, with TRBD1 as a possible D gene (5 bases). The V and J ends lost 4 bases and 7 bases respectively, with 17 bases between them. CDR3 length: 16 residues. Germline V gives CDR1 SGHTA, CDR2 FQGNSA. CDR3 residues: CASSSQRTTINSPLHF. CDR3 nucleotide sequence: TGTGCCAGCAGCTCTCAAAGGACAACCATCAATTCACCCCTCCACTTT.

This clonotype has a count of ten or more. The chain joins TRBV11-1 to TRBJ2-7; TRBD2 agrees at 8 bases. CDR1 SGHAT and CDR2 FQDESV come from the germline V gene (reference sequence). This CDR3 is built from 15 residues. The ends lost 2 bases at V and 3 bases at J; junction bases unmatched: 6. The CDR3: CASSLSSGTSYEQYF. The DNA of the CDR3 is TGTGCCAGCAGCTTAAGTTCCGGGACTAGCTACGAGCAGTACTTC.

The chain joins TRBV12-3 or TRBV12-4 to TRBJ2-6; 7 nucleotides align to TRBD1. CDR3 length: 17 amino acids. Unmatched junction bases numbered 7, after V lost 5 bases and J lost 0 bases. Here the CDR3 reads CASSPGTDYSGANVLTF. The CDR3 DNA follows: TGTGCCAGCAGTCCCGGGACAGACTACTCTGGGGCCAACGTCCTGACTTTC.

There are many counts of this clonotype. The CDR3 DNA reads as TGTGCCAGCAGCTTGTTGAACCCACAGCTCTATGGCTACACCTTC. Its protein product is CASSLLNPQLYGYTF. The rearrangement joins TRBV7-8 to TRBJ1-2; D gene unclear. V was shortened by 3 bases and J by 4 bases, with 15 bases between the two germline ends. CDR1 is SGHVS, CDR2 FQNEAQ, per germline. CDR3 size: 15 residues.

The rearrangement links TRBV27 to TRBJ2-7, with D perhaps matching TRBD1 or TRBD2 (7 bases each). The CDR3 runs 17 residues. Germline values: CDR1 MNHEY, CDR2 SMNVEV (reference sequence). Trimming took 4 bases from V and 0 from J, leaving 19 bases between them. The CDR3 region is CASSSSWQGGSSYEQYF. The DNA of the CDR3 is TGTGCCAGCAGTTCCTCATGGCAGGGGGGGAGCTCCTACGAGCAGTACTTC.

This clonotype turned up a few times. The chain recombines TRBV7-9 with TRBJ1-3; D may be TRBD1 (5 bases). The V gene's germline CDR1 is SEHNR and CDR2 FQNEAQ (reference sequence). Trimming left V 5 bases short and J 7 bases short, with 12 bases between. This CDR3 is 13 amino acids long. In nucleotides, the CDR3 is TGTGCCAGCAGCACTGTCAGGGTGAACACCATATATTTT. Translation gives CASSTVRVNTIYF. The variable domain in full, with the rest retrieved from reference TRBV7-9 and TRBJ1-3, is DTGVSQNPRHKITKRGQNVTFRCDPISEHNRLYWYRQTLGQGPEFLTYFQNEAQLEKSRLLSDRFSAERPKGSFSTLEIQRTEQGDSAMYLCASSTVRVNTIYFGEGSWLTVV.

The sample holds a few counts of this clonotype. This chain uses TRBV10-3 with TRBJ1-5; no reliable D call. The V gene lost 4 bases and the J gene lost 1 base, with 14 bases spanning the gap. The CDR3 spans 16 residues. Germline lookup yields CDR1 ENHRY and CDR2 SYGVKD. CDR3 bases: TGTGCCATCAGTGTCGGGTCCCTTGGGAGCAATCAGCCCCAGCATTTT. Its translation: CAISVGSLGSNQPQHF.

J is TRBJ2-5 and V is TRBV20-1; 7 bases are a match to TRBD2. Germline values: CDR1 DFQATT, CDR2 SNEGSKA (reference sequence). The V segment lost 5 bases and the J segment 5 bases; nucleotides outside the gene matches: 8. The CDR3 has 13 amino acids. CDR3 region: CSAGEGFGETQYF. The CDR3 nucleotides are TGCAGTGCTGGGGAGGGATTCGGGGAGACCCAGTACTTC.

V and J are TRBV6-6 and TRBJ2-7, with D perhaps matching TRBD2 (6 bases). Germline CDR1 MNHNY, CDR2 SVGAGI (reference sequence). Trimming stripped 2 bases from V and 5 bases from J, with 10 bases between. The CDR3 length is 13 residues. CDR3 loop: CASSYGTPNEQYF. CDR3 DNA: TGTGCCAGCAGTTACGGGACTCCAAACGAGCAGTACTTC.

The chain links TRBV20-1 to TRBJ1-2, with unresolved D. From germline, CDR1 is DFQATT and CDR2 SNEGSKA (reference sequence). V lost 3 bases and J 7 bases, leaving 9 bases between the germline ends. This CDR3 spans 11 amino acids. CDR3 coding DNA: TGCAGTGCTAGGAGGACCACTGGCTACACCTTC. It encodes CSARRTTGYTF.

This clonotype was picked up a small number of times. The chain combines TRBV7-2 with TRBJ2-5; unclear D gene. Trimming took off 2 bases at V and 1 base at J, with 8 bases between the two ends. The CDR3 covers 14 residues. Per the germline V gene, CDR1 is SGHTA and CDR2 is FQGNSA. CDR3 sequence: CASSLSVSQETQYF. The DNA for the CDR3 is TGTGCCAGCAGCTTAAGCGTCAGCCAAGAGACCCAGTACTTC.

The chain carries TRBV18 and TRBJ2-1, with 8 bases aligning to TRBD1. Germline trimming cut 2 bases from V and 8 bases from J; bases unmatched to any gene: 17. The germline V gene has CDR1 KGHSH and CDR2 LQKENI. The CDR3 loop spans 18 amino acids. The chain's CDR3 is CASSPNPGQGTRVHEQFF. In nucleotides, the CDR3 is TGTGCCAGCTCACCAAACCCCGGACAGGGAACTAGGGTCCATGAGCAGTTCTTC. The full variable domain, in which reference TRBV18 and TRBJ2-1 provide the parts outside the CDR3, is NAGVMQNPRHLVRRRGQEARLRCSPMKGHSHVYWYRQLPEEGLKFMVYLQKENIIDESGMPKERFSAEFPKEGPSILRIQQVVRGDSAAYFCASSPNPGQGTRVHEQFFGPGTRLTVL.

As for this clonotype: Possible read error: a much larger clone is one base away. The CDR3 spells CASSSTGRPSYEQYF. The CDR3 DNA reads as TGTGCCAGCAGCTCAACAGGGCGCCCGTCCTACGAGCAGTACTTC. The chain has TRBV7-2 and TRBJ2-7; D is perhaps TRBD1 (6 bases). Germline V CDR1 and CDR2: SGHTA, FQGNSA. The CDR3 consists of 15 residues. V lost 4 bases and J lost 1, with 14 bases in between.

The V call is TRBV6-2 or TRBV6-3, the J call TRBJ1-1; D is unresolved. Germline assignment: CDR1 MNHEY and CDR2 SVGEGT. V lost 7 bases to trimming and J lost 3 bases, with 9 bases between them. The CDR3 is made up of 12 amino acids. CDR3 protein: CASNRRHTEAFF. The CDR3 bases are TGTGCCAGCAATAGGAGACACACTGAAGCTTTCTTT.

This chain joins TRBV14 and TRBJ2-1, with a weak D call TRBD1 (5 bases). This CDR3 spans 15 amino acids. CDR1 SGHDN and CDR2 FVKESK come from the germline V gene. Trimming stripped 1 base from V and 6 bases from J, with 13 bases between. CDR3 DNA: TGTGCCAGCAGCCAAGTGCAGGGTTTGGTCAATGAGCAGTTCTTC. This codes for CASSQVQGLVNEQFF.

The chain has TRBV28 and TRBJ1-5, with 11 nucleotides matching TRBD1. The V gene's germline CDR1 is MDHEN and CDR2 SYDVKM. The CDR3 has 14 amino acids. The junction had 4 bases not matched to a gene; V was cut back by 6 bases and J by 6 bases. The CDR3 region has the DNA TGTGCCAGCAGAGCCGGGACAGGGGGTCAGCCCCAGCATTTT. Its protein is CASRAGTGGQPQHF.

As regards this clonotype: Given a much more abundant clone one base away, this may be a read error. The genes are TRBV6-5 and TRBJ1-1, with D possibly being TRBD1 (5 bases). This CDR3 spans 14 amino acids. Germline CDR1 and CDR2: MNHEY and SVGAGI. CDR3 sequence (DNA): TGTGCCAGCAGTTACTCGACCGGGGGAACTGTAGCTTTCTTT. It is translated as CASSYSTGGTVAFF.

There are many counts of this clonotype. This chain connects TRBV7-2 to TRBJ1-5, with TRBD1 identical over 9 bases. Looked up from germline, CDR1 is SGHTA and CDR2 is FQGNSA. V was clipped by 1 base and J by 5 bases; unmatched bases: 0. The CDR3 covers 14 residues. As DNA, the CDR3 is TGTGCCAGCAGCTTAGGGACAGGGGATCAGCCCCAGCATTTT. Residues: CASSLGTGDQPQHF. The full variable domain, rest sourced from reference TRBV7-2 and TRBJ1-5, is GAGVSQSPSNKVTEKGKDVELRCDPISGHTALYWYRQSLGQGLEFLIYFQGNSAPDKSGLPSDRFSAERTGGSVSTLTIQRTQQEDSAVYLCASSLGTGDQPQHFGDGTRLSIL.